These T cell receptor beta chains were read from a single sample in a study of blood T cell repertoires in COVID-19. TCRdb's copy holds only in-frame clones and misses some; the assay was immunoSEQ multiplex PCR. Of 200,000 or so clones in the sample, more than 65% are singletons; the top ten hold less than 2.5%. The sequencing input was peripheral blood. The source of these receptors is a woman aged 60-75 years with acute or convalescent COVID-19. The conserved cysteine and the conserved F or W are not part of the CDR3 here. The D gene is left open where the match is weak.

D gene,J gene,V gene,CDR3 protein
TRBD1,TRBJ1-2,TRBV2,ASNADRGPYGYT
NA,TRBJ1-1,TRBV10-3,AISTTGFDTEAF
NA,TRBJ1-5,TRBV18,ASSPQGSNQPQH
NA,TRBJ1-1,TRBV10-3,AISEGGSGLAEAF
NA,TRBJ1-3,TRBV6-1,ASSERGTGNTIY
TRBD2,TRBJ2-7,TRBV11-2,ASSPPGTRVEQY
TRBD2,TRBJ2-2,TRBV7-3,ASSSGGWRGDTGELF
NA,TRBJ1-3,TRBV11-2,ATSFAGGNTIY
NA,TRBJ1-2,TRBV3-1/TRBV3-2,ASSQVKGESGYT
TRBD1,TRBJ2-2,TRBV10-3,AISGSQGDAGELF
NA,TRBJ1-3,TRBV3-1/TRBV3-2,ASNQVLGSSGNTIY
NA,TRBJ2-7,TRBV6-5,ATSRDIYEQY
TRBD2,TRBJ2-1,TRBV11-1,ASSLLRGGRSEQF
TRBD1,TRBJ1-1,TRBV11-3,ASSADRGLFGTSEAF
NA,TRBJ1-2,TRBV18,ASSPLREGGVRGYT
NA,TRBJ2-2,TRBV28,ASSFSEGNTGELF
NA,TRBJ1-2,TRBV12-3/TRBV12-4,ASSLAGSYGYT
NA,TRBJ1-5,TRBV5-4,ASSLDGQPQH
NA,TRBJ1-4,TRBV13,ASSQRTEEKLF
TRBD1,TRBJ2-3,TRBV5-1,ASRKTTGQVTDTQY
TRBD1,TRBJ1-1,TRBV5-4,ASSFRTGLNTEAF
TRBD1,TRBJ1-4,TRBV11-2,ASSRTQGALNEKLF
TRBD1,TRBJ2-7,TRBV11-2,ASSLYRGLAQY
NA,TRBJ1-1,TRBV6-6,ASSYHGSTEAF
NA,TRBJ1-2,TRBV4-1,ASSRAGDHYGYT
TRBD2,TRBJ2-1,TRBV11-2,ASSGGLGFVNEQF
NA,TRBJ1-4,TRBV3-1/TRBV3-2,ASSPFATNEKLF
NA,TRBJ2-1,TRBV5-6,ASSWGAYNEQF
NA,TRBJ2-5,TRBV7-9,ASSYLASQETQY
NA,TRBJ1-2,TRBV5-1,ASSLGQVYGYT
NA,TRBJ1-6,TRBV18,ASSPLEGSIHNSPLH
TRBD2,TRBJ2-2,TRBV3-1/TRBV3-2,ASSQFSLAGGTGELF
TRBD1,TRBJ1-2,TRBV4-1,ASSLWEGQGMHGYT
TRBD1,TRBJ2-7,TRBV7-9,ASSQGQGKSSYEQY
TRBD2,TRBJ2-2,TRBV30,AWSVRGGAGGGELF
NA,TRBJ1-2,TRBV5-1,ASSLGGLYGYT
TRBD2,TRBJ2-5,TRBV7-3,ASSLTGGDQETQY
NA,TRBJ2-1,TRBV3-1/TRBV3-2,ASSQDSGAVNEQF
TRBD1,TRBJ2-5,TRBV5-1,ASSLEGGGYETQY
TRBD2,TRBJ2-1,TRBV5-5,ASSFLSGGDNEQF
NA,TRBJ2-1,TRBV7-9,ASSLLDSGGANNEQF
NA,TRBJ2-5,TRBV7-3,ASSLKGGPWETQY
NA,TRBJ2-5,TRBV13,ASSFSEETQY
NA,TRBJ1-2,TRBV6-6,ASSYLEGGYT
NA,TRBJ1-2,TRBV5-4,ASSLAQGGVGT
TRBD1,TRBJ1-2,TRBV28,ASTGQGTGGYT
NA,TRBJ1-6,TRBV21-1,ASSSAGGRIVYNSPLH
TRBD1,TRBJ1-1,TRBV19,ASSIQDRESPEAF
TRBD1,TRBJ1-5,TRBV4-1,ASSQETGGLGQPQH
TRBD2,TRBJ2-5,TRBV9,ASSAAGGYQETQY
TRBD1,TRBJ1-4,TRBV4-1,ASSQPGQGGEKLF